The text below deals with one T cell receptor (beta chain). The antigen is undetermined. These data come from a study of CD8+CD57+ T cells in acquired aplastic anemia. Background on the study: Healthy donors had, on average, approximately 9.9 million reads for their CD4+ cells. Study-level points and caveats: Found in both controls and patients were around 30 CD8+ CDR3 sequences. Patients showed no significant difference from controls in CD8+ Simpson's diversity.

V lost 5 bases, J lost 3 bases, and 5 bases stayed unmatched. Germline V lookup: CDR1 GTSNPN, CDR2 SVGIG (reference sequence). The CDR3 length is 14 residues. The use of genomic DNA as template underpinned the TCR beta VDJ and CDR3 profiling. A single record per CDR3 protein comes from TCRdb applying MiXCR to the reads. The table records 150,000 to 200,000 distinct CDR3 sequences, roughly half of them present only once. This TCR came from a human donor in good health. The rearrangement uses TRBV30 and TRBJ1-4, with TRBD1 matching over 8 bases. Sequencing was carried out using sorted CD4+, CD8+, or CD8+CD57+ T cells (not recorded which) from PBMCs. The CDR3 loop reads CAWGPGQANEKLFF. The DNA of the CDR3 is TGTGCCTGGGGACCGGGACAGGCTAATGAAAAACTGTTTTTT.